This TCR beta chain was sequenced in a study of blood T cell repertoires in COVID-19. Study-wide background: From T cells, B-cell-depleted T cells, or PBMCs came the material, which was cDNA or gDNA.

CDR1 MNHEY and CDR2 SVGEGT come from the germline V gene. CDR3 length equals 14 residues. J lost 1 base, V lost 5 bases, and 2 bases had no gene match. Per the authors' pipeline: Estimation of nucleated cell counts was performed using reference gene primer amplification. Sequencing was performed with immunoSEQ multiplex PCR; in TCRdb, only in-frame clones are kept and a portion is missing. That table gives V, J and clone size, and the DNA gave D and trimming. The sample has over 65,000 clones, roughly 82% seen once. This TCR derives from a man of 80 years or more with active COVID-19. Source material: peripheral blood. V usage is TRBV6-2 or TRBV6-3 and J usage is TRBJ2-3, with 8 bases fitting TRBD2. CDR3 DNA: TGTGCCAGCAGTAAAGCGGGAGGCACAGATACGCAGTATTTT. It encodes CASSKAGGTDTQYF.